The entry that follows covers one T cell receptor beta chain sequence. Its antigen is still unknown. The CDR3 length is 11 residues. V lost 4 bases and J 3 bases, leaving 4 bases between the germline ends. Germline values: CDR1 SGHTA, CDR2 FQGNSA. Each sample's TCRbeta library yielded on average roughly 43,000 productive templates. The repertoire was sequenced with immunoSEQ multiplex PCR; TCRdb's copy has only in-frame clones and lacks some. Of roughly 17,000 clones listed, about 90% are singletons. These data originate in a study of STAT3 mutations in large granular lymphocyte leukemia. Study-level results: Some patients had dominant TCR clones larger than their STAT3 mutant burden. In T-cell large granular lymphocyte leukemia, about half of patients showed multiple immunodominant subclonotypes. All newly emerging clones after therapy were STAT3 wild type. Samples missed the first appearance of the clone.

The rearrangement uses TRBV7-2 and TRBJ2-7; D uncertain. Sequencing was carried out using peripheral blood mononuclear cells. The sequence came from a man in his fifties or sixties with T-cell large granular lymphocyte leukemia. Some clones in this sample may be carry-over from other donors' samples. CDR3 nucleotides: TGTGCCAGCAGCTCCGACTACGAGCAGTACTTC. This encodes CASSSDYEQYF.